A selection of T cell receptor beta chains follows, all from one sample in a study of blood T cell repertoires in COVID-19. Profiling relied on immunoSEQ multiplex PCR, and the TCRdb table lists in-frame clones only, not all of them. This table has more than 85,000 clones, more than 80% appearing once. Sequences were obtained from peripheral blood. The receptors stem from a human donor in a cohort sampled during active COVID-19. CDR3s include the opening cysteine and the closing phenylalanine or tryptophan. The order of the fields is CDR3 protein, CDR3 DNA, J gene, clone size, D gene, V gene. D genes are given only for firm matches. Not all rows give a size; the values are once, few, many and, for expanded clones, a class.

CDR3aa: CASSRPGQGGNEQFF; CDR3nt: TGTGCCAGCAGCCGACCGGGACAGGGGGGCAATGAGCAGTTCTTC; j_gene: TRBJ2-1; abundance: once; d_gene: TRBD1; v_gene: TRBV7-9
CDR3aa: CASSDPGGIEKLFF; CDR3nt: TGTGCCAGCAGTGATCCAGGGGGCATCGAAAAACTGTTTTTT; j_gene: TRBJ1-4; abundance: -; d_gene: TRBD1; v_gene: TRBV2
CDR3aa: CASSADRGQETQYF; CDR3nt: TGTGCCAGCAGCGCCGACAGGGGGCAGGAGACCCAGTACTTC; j_gene: TRBJ2-5; abundance: -; d_gene: TRBD1; v_gene: TRBV9
CDR3aa: CASSPLGLATPREQYF; CDR3nt: TGTGCCAGCTCACCACTAGGGCTAGCGACGCCTAGGGAGCAGTACTTC; j_gene: TRBJ2-7; abundance: -; d_gene: -; v_gene: TRBV18
CDR3aa: CSASRVGLSGELFF; CDR3nt: TGCAGTGCTAGTCGGGTAGGACTGTCCGGGGAGCTGTTTTTT; j_gene: TRBJ2-2; abundance: -; d_gene: -; v_gene: TRBV20-1
CDR3aa: CASSPDRGRNQPQHF; CDR3nt: TGTGCCAGCAGCCCGGACAGGGGACGCAATCAGCCCCAGCATTTT; j_gene: TRBJ1-5; abundance: -; d_gene: TRBD1; v_gene: TRBV7-2
CDR3aa: CASSRLAGGFSSSEQYF; CDR3nt: TGTGCCAGCAGCCGTCTAGCGGGAGGTTTCTCGTCTAGCGAGCAGTACTTC; j_gene: TRBJ2-7; abundance: -; d_gene: TRBD2; v_gene: TRBV7-2
CDR3aa: CASSYAAAGGSNEQFF; CDR3nt: TGTGCCAGCAGTTACGCCGCCGCGGGGGGCTCCAATGAGCAGTTCTTC; j_gene: TRBJ2-1; abundance: -; d_gene: TRBD2; v_gene: TRBV6-5
CDR3aa: CASRAGTGEETSGYTF; CDR3nt: TGTGCCAGTAGAGCCGGGACAGGGGAAGAAACGTCTGGCTACACCTTC; j_gene: TRBJ1-2; abundance: few; d_gene: TRBD1; v_gene: TRBV19
CDR3aa: CASSSADYQPQHF; CDR3nt: TGTGCCAGTAGTTCAGCGGATTATCAGCCCCAGCATTTT; j_gene: TRBJ1-5; abundance: -; d_gene: -; v_gene: TRBV19
CDR3aa: CASSLLGTGNDEQYF; CDR3nt: TGTGCCAGCAGCTTATTAGGGACAGGGAACGACGAGCAGTACTTC; j_gene: TRBJ2-7; abundance: -; d_gene: TRBD1; v_gene: TRBV7-9